This entry lists 24 T cell receptor beta chains sequenced from one sample in a study of tumor and adjacent non-tumor tissue in lung cancer. No cell sorting was done before RNA was extracted from the tissue. More than 3 cm separated this lung sample from the edge of the tumor. TCRbeta libraries were built with three rounds of nested PCR, modified from ARM-PCR. Using its own MiXCR run on the multiplex PCR reads, TCRdb lists one record per CDR3 protein. Of 75,000 to 95,000 distinct CDR3 sequences listed, around 76% were seen once; the top ten hold 20% to 25%. The sample comprised distant non-tumor lung tissue. Every receptor here comes from a woman aged 45-60 years with non-small cell lung cancer.

This clonotype appeared a single time. The junction departs from germline at one end; a sequencing error may be responsible. V gene TRBV12-3 or TRBV12-4 combines with J gene TRBJ2-7, with a tentative D call TRBD2 (5 bases). This CDR3 spans 15 amino acids. CDR3 sequence reads: CARSSRHEGSYEQYF. CDR3 coding DNA: TGTGCCAGGAGTTCCCGACACGAGGGCTCCTACGAGCAATACTTC.

Comment on this clonotype: No conserved phenylalanine or tryptophan is present at the end of the CDR3, so a read error is the likely explanation. This chain links TRBV6-2 or TRBV6-3 with TRBJ2-7, with D perhaps TRBD1 (5 bases). The CDR3 length is 14 residues. Germline V lookup: CDR1 MNHEY, CDR2 SVGEGT. As DNA, the CDR3 is TGTGCCATCAGTTACTCAGACAGAATCTACGAGCAGTACATC. Amino acid sequence: CAISYSDRIYEQYI.

In the case of this clonotype: The junction departs from germline at one end; a sequencing error may be responsible. The rearrangement uses TRBV7-8 and TRBJ2-1; no clear D. The CDR3 is made up of 14 amino acids. The germline V gene encodes CDR1 SGHVS and CDR2 FQNEAQ. The CDR3 reads CASSFLAALNKQFF. In DNA, the CDR3 is TGTGCCAGTAGCTTTCTGGCGGCGCTTAATAAGCAGTTCTTC.

Turning to this clonotype: A read error is likely, as this CDR3 ends without the conserved phenylalanine or tryptophan. The V and J genes are TRBV12-5 and TRBJ2-1, with 9 bases identical to TRBD2. The CDR3 totals 17 residues. J gave up 8 bases and V 1 base, and 12 bases lay outside the gene matches. CDR1 is LGHNT, CDR2 FRNRAP, per germline. CDR3 sequence: CASGLGLTAGGRDEQFV. The CDR3 DNA is TGTGCTAGTGGTTTGGGCCTCACAGCGGGAGGAAGGGATGAGCAGTTCGTC.

Details on this clonotype: A much larger clone lies a single base off, so this may be a read error. The genes are TRBV5-1 and TRBJ2-1; no clear D. V was shortened by 0 bases and J by 1 base, with 11 bases between the two germline ends. This CDR3 is 16 amino acids long. Germline-derived CDR1 and CDR2 are SGHRS and YFSETQ. CDR3 in DNA: TGCGCCAGCAGCTTGGTAGGTCAAGGTTCCTACAATGAGCAGTTCTTC. This codes for CASSLVGQGSYNEQFF.

Turning to this clonotype: The conserved phenylalanine or tryptophan is not found at the CDR3 terminus, so this likely reflects a read error. The genes are TRBV11-1 and TRBJ2-1, with D unclear. Germline CDR1 and CDR2: SGHAT and FQDESV (reference sequence). There are 14 residues in the CDR3. The CDR3 sequence: CVNSLSLFGDEQFI. CDR3 bases: TGTGTCAACAGCTTAAGCTTATTCGGAGATGAGCAGTTCATC.

Remarks on this clonotype: The germline gene is not matched at one end of the junction; a read error may be the cause. The chain recombines TRBV12-3 or TRBV12-4 with TRBJ2-2; TRBD2 is a possible D gene (7 bases). The CDR3 is made up of 14 amino acids. Here the CDR3 DNA reads TGTGCCAACAGGGCGGGAGAATGGACCGAGGAGCTGTTTTTT. Translation: CANRAGEWTEELFF.

Of note for this clonotype: A clone one base away is much larger, so this may be a read error. This chain connects TRBV6-4 to TRBJ2-7, with TRBD2 as a possible D gene (7 bases). The CDR3 sequence is 23 residues long. V lost 7 bases and J lost 3, with 43 bases in between. The V gene's germline CDR1 is MRHNA and CDR2 SNTAGT. The CDR3 DNA follows: TGTGCCAGCACACCCCCGCAAGGGGGGGGTCGGACGCGGAAGGGGTCGTCAGACTACGAGCAGTACTTC. Amino acids: CASTPPQGGGRTRKGSSDYEQYF.

Remarks on this clonotype: The junction departs from the called germline gene at one end, perhaps through a read error. The V and J genes are TRBV6-2 or TRBV6-3 and TRBJ2-3; the match to TRBD2 covers 10 bases. The germline CDR1 and CDR2 sequences are MNHEY and SVGEGT. The CDR3 sequence is 14 residues long. In DNA, the CDR3 is TGTGCCAGCAATGGACTAGCGGCAACAGATACACAGTATTTT. Its translation is CASNGLAATDTQYF.

This clonotype was seen once. In this CDR3 the conserved last residue, phenylalanine or tryptophan, is missing, so a read error is likely. The rearrangement links TRBV7-2 to TRBJ2-7; D not certain. V shed 2 bases and J shed 3 bases, with 11 bases lying between them. The CDR3 sequence is 14 residues long. CDR1 and CDR2 from the germline V gene are SGHTA and FQGNSA. This CDR3 is CASSLNGGYYEQYI. Written as DNA, the CDR3 is TGTGCCAGCAGCTTAAATGGCGGATACTACGAGCAGTACATC.

This clonotype was detected only once. The CDR3 does not close with the conserved phenylalanine or tryptophan, likely indicating a read error. It is unclear where the CDR3 begins or ends on the DNA, so no DNA is shown, and the CDR3 is as TCRdb lists it. The chain has TRBV11-2 and TRBJ1-6; the table assigns TRBD1, which was not confirmed against the DNA. The CDR3 is 14 amino acids in total, end residues counted. Germline V gene data show CDR1 as SGHAT and CDR2 as FQNNGV. The CDR3 loop reads CASSLDRGNSLLLL.

For this clonotype: One end of the junction is discordant with germline, which a read error may explain. This chain connects TRBV6-1 to TRBJ2-5; either TRBD1 or TRBD2 may supply D (5 bases each). In germline, CDR1 is MNHNS, CDR2 SASEGT. This CDR3 has 15 amino acids. As DNA, the CDR3 is TGTGCCAGCAGTGATGCGAAGGGACGGCAAGAGACCCAGTGCTTC. It encodes CASSDAKGRQETQCF.

Only a few counts were recorded for this clonotype. One junction end disagrees with the germline gene, perhaps due to a read error. V is TRBV29-1 and J is TRBJ1-2, with D unresolved. The CDR3 contains 12 residues. Germline V gene lookup returns CDR1 SQVTM and CDR2 ANQGSEA. CDR3 sequence: CSVDHGNYGYTF. For the CDR3, the DNA is TGCAGCGTTGACCATGGCAACTATGGCTACACCTTT.

Comment on this clonotype: This may be a read error: a much more frequent sequence differs by one nucleotide. Given the absence of the conserved phenylalanine or tryptophan at the CDR3 end, a read error is likely. This sequence joins TRBV20-1 and TRBJ2-1; possibly TRBD1 for D (6 bases). Germline assignment: CDR1 DFQATT and CDR2 SNEGSKA (reference sequence). This CDR3 is 10 amino acids long. V was cut by 6 bases and J by 12 bases, with 12 bases left in between. The DNA for the CDR3 is TGCAGTGCGCTAAGAGGGGGGCAGTTCCTC. Encoded protein: CSALRGGQFL.

Turning to this clonotype: Relative to the germline gene, one junction end is altered; a read error may explain this. The chain employs TRBV29-1 and TRBJ1-1; D unresolved. The germline gives CDR1 SQVTM, CDR2 ANQGSEA. The CDR3 has 12 residues. The CDR3 DNA reads as TGCAGTGTTGAGGAAGGGAACACTGGAGCTCTCTTT. The encoded protein is CSVEEGNTGALF.

The rearrangement links TRBV6-1 to TRBJ2-2; D may be TRBD1 or TRBD2 (5 bases each). CDR1 and CDR2 from the germline V gene are MNHNS and SASEGT. V shed 3 bases and J shed 17 bases, with 25 bases lying between them. The CDR3 is 15 residues long. The CDR3 is CASSDQDIHTGELFF. In DNA, the CDR3 is TGTGCCAGCAGTGATCAGGACATCCACACCGGGGAGTTATTTTTT.

Details on this clonotype: Germline and junction disagree at one end, which may indicate a read error. CDR3 residues: CASSLTQGGLGYAF. In nucleotides, the CDR3 is TGTGCCAGTAGTTTAACCCAGGGAGGACTTGGCTACGCCTTC. The chain joins TRBV11-2 to TRBJ1-2, with D possibly matching TRBD1 (5 bases). The CDR3 length is 14 residues. CDR1 and CDR2 from the germline V gene are SGHAT and FQNNGV.

This clonotype was seen many times. The V call is TRBV28, the J call TRBJ1-5, with 7 nucleotides matching TRBD1. The V gene's germline CDR1 is MDHEN and CDR2 SYDVKM. The CDR3 extends over 15 amino acids. The J segment lost 4 bases and the V segment lost 4 bases, leaving 7 bases of the junction unmatched. The CDR3 protein is CASSSRYRGNQPQHF. The CDR3 DNA is TGTGCCAGCAGTTCCAGATACAGGGGAAATCAGCCCCAGCATTTT.

The CDR3 loop is CASTAGEWTGELFF. The CDR3 DNA reads as TGTGCCAGTACGGCGGGAGAATGGACCGGGGAGCTGTTTTTT. The V gene is TRBV12-3 or TRBV12-4, the J gene TRBJ2-2; 7 nucleotides line up with TRBD2. CDR3 length equals 14 residues. J was trimmed by 5 bases and V by 9 bases; bases with no gene match: 9.

The rearrangement links TRBV11-2 to TRBJ2-1; 7 nucleotides line up with TRBD1. V trimming: 5 bases; J trimming: 7 bases; junction bases outside the gene matches: 23. Germline V gives CDR1 SGHAT, CDR2 FQNNGV. CDR3 length equals 19 residues. For the CDR3, the DNA is TGTGCCAGCAGCCGTGACAGGGTGCGGATTAGGGTACGTGAGAATGAGCAGTTCTTC. Amino acids: CASSRDRVRIRVRENEQFF.

Of note for this clonotype: A clone one base away is much larger, so this may be a read error. This chain links TRBV4-1 with TRBJ1-1; TRBD1 agrees at 11 bases. This CDR3 is built from 17 residues. Germline-derived CDR1 and CDR2 are MGHRA and YSYEKL. CDR3 DNA sequence: TGCGCCAGCAGCCACCGTGGGACAGGGGGTTTTTCGGATGAAGCTCACTTT. This codes for CASSHRGTGGFSDEAHF.

Worth noting for this clonotype: At one boundary the junction diverges from the germline segment, which might be a read error. The CDR3 DNA follows: TGTGCCAGCTCCACCCCGAGCTATGGCTATACCTTC. Protein sequence: CASSTPSYGYTF. The V and J genes are TRBV6-5 and TRBJ1-2, with D unresolved. CDR3 size: 12 residues. The germline V gene has CDR1 MNHEY and CDR2 SVGAGI.

The rearrangement links TRBV20-1 to TRBJ2-3; 8 nucleotides agree with TRBD2. V was pared by 0 bases and J by 7 bases, with 9 bases of the junction left unmatched. Per the germline V gene, CDR1 is DFQATT and CDR2 is SNEGSKA (reference sequence). The CDR3 is 15 residues long. This CDR3 is CSARDSTGGAYTQYF. CDR3 DNA: TGCAGTGCTAGAGATTCAACGGGAGGGGCATATACGCAGTATTTT.

This clonotype was recorded at least ten times. This chain links TRBV6-2 or TRBV6-3 with TRBJ1-1; 9 bases are shared with TRBD1. CDR3 length: 16 residues. Looked up from germline, CDR1 is MNHEY and CDR2 is SVGEGT. The V and J ends lost 2 bases and 5 bases, in that order; junction bases with no gene match: 9. CDR3 nucleotide sequence: TGTGCCAGCAGTTACGCCACAGGGGGCATCGAAACTGAAGCTTTCTTT. It is translated as CASSYATGGIETEAFF.